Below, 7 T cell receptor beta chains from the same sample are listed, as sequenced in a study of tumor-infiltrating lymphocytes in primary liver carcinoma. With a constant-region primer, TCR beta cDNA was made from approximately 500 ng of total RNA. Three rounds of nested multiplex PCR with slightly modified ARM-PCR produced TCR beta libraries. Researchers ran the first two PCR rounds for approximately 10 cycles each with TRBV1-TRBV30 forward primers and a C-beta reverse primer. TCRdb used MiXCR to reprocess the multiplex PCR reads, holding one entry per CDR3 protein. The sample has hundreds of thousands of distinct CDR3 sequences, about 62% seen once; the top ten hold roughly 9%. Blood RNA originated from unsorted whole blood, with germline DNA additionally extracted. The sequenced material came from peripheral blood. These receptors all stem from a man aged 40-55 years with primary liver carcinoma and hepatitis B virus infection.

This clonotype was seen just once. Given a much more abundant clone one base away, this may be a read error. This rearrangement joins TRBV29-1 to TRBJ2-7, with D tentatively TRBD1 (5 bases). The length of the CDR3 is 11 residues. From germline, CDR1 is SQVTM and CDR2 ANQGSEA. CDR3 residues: CCAEKGSEQYF. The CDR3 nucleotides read TGCTGCGCGGAAAAGGGGTCCGAGCAGTACTTC.

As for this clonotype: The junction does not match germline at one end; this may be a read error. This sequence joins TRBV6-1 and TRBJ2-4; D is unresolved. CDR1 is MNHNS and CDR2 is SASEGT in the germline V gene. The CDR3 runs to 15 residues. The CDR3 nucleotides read TGTGCCAGCAGGGAAGCCGGTAAGACCAAAAACATTCAGTACTTC. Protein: CASREAGKTKNIQYF.

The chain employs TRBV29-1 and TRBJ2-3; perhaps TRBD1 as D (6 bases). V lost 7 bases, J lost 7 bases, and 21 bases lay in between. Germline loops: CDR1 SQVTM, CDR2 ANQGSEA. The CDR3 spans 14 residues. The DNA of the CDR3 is TGCAGCGCTCCCGGTGGGGGCGTAACAAATACGCAGTATTTT. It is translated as CSAPGGGVTNTQYF.

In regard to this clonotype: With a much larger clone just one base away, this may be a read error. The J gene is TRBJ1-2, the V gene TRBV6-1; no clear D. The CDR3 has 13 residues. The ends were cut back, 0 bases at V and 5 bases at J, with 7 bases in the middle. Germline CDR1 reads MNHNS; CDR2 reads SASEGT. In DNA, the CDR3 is TGTGCCAGCAGTGAAGCGCGATGTTATGGCTACACCTTC. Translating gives CASSEARCYGYTF.

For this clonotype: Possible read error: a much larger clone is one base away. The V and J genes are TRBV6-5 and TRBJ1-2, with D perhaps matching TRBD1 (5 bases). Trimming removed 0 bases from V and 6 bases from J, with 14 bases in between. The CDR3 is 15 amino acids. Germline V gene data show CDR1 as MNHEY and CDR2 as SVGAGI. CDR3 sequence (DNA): TGTGCCAGCAGTTACTCAGGGGTCGTTACGAATGGCTACACCTTC. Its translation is CASSYSGVVTNGYTF.

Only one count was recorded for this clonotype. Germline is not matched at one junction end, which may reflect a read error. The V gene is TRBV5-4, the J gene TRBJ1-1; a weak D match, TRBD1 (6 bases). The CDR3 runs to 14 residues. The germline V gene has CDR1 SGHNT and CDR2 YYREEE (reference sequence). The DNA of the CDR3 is TGTACCAGCAGCACCGGGACACTTTACACTGGAGCTTTCTTT. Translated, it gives CTSSTGTLYTGAFF.

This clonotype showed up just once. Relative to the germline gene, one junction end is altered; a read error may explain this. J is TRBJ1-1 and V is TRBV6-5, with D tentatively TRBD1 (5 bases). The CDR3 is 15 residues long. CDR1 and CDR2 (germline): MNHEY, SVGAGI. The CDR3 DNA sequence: TGTGCCAGCAGTTATCCGACAGTGGCAAACATTGAAGCTTTCTTT. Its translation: CASSYPTVANIEAFF.